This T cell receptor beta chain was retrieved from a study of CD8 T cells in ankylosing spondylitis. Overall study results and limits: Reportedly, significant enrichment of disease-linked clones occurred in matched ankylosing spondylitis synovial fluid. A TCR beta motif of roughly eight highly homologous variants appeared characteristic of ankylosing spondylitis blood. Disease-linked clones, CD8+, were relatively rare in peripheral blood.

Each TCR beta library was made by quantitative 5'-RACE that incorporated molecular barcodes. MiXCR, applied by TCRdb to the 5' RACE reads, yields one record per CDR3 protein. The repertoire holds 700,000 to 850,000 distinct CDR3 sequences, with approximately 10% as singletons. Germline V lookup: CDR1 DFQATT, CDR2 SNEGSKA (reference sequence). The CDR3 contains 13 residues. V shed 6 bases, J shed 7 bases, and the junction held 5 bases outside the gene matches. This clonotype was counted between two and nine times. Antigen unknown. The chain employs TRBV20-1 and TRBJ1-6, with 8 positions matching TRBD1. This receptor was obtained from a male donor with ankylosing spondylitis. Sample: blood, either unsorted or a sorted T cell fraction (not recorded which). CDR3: CSAKWTGNSPLHF. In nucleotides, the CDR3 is TGCAGTGCCAAATGGACAGGGAATTCACCCCTCCACTTT.